This T cell receptor beta chain was obtained from a study of cytomegalovirus exposure and HLA in healthy donors. Study results and caveats: Among the CMV-associated chains, three were confirmed in vitro as specific for CMV antigens.

The primer mix had 60 Vbeta and 13 Jbeta primers. Only in-frame clones appear in the TCRdb table, and some are missing; sequencing was by immunoSEQ multiplex PCR. The sample has about 150,000 clones; 68% are singletons. The CDR3 is 19 residues long. Trimming took 3 bases from V and 1 from J; bases not matched to a gene: 7. Germline CDR1 reads SEHNR; CDR2 reads FQNEAQ (reference sequence). As for this clone: Its antigen is not known.

The clonotype originates from a man in his 60s in good health and CMV-seronegative. Sequenced material: PBMCs. The chain combines TRBV7-9 with TRBJ2-1, with 15 nucleotides matching TRBD2. The CDR3 region is CASSFPLGLAGGSYNEQFF. The CDR3 bases are TGTGCCAGCAGCTTTCCCCTCGGACTAGCGGGAGGGTCCTACAATGAGCAGTTCTTC.